The clone carrying this T cell receptor beta chain is a singleton in its sample. The CDR3 contains 11 residues. CDR1 is SGHVS and CDR2 is FNYEAQ in the germline V gene. Trimming removed 5 bases from V and 1 base from J, with 3 bases in between. The data derive from a study of blood T cell repertoires in COVID-19. Study-level background: T cells, B-cell-depleted T cells, or PBMCs provided the cDNA or gDNA that served as material.

Original analysis: Amplified reference gene primers provided the basis for estimating nucleated cell counts. Libraries were prepared by immunoSEQ multiplex PCR; TCRdb keeps only in-frame clonotypes and omits some of them. From that table come the V and J calls and clone size; the DNA was used to work out D and trimming. Of about 100,000 clones in the sample, around 83% are singletons; the top ten hold over 4%. The chain is built from TRBV7-6 and TRBJ2-7; D is unclear. The sequence was collected from a man in his sixties or seventies with acute or convalescent COVID-19. Input material: peripheral blood. This CDR3 is CASSRSYEQYF. DNA of the CDR3: TGTGCCAGCAGCCGTTCCTACGAGCAGTACTTC.